Listed here are 12 T cell receptor beta chains from one sample, sequenced in a study of shared clonotypes between healthy human individuals. The assay was immunoSEQ multiplex PCR, and TCRdb's table has in-frame clones only and misses some. The repertoire holds millions of clones, with more than 90% as singletons. Sequencing was done on a sample of naive CD4+ T cells sorted from blood. Noted subset: CD45RA+ positively selected. These TCRs come from a man younger than 30 in good health.

This chain links TRBV25-1 with TRBJ2-3; TRBD2 agrees at 8 bases. V dropped 4 bases and J dropped 4; count of bases not matched to a gene: 10. The length of the CDR3 is 16 residues. Germline lookup yields CDR1 MGHDK and CDR2 SYGVNS. The CDR3 loop reads CASSGTGTRGADTQYF. The CDR3 region has the DNA TGTGCCAGCAGTGGCACCGGGACTAGAGGGGCAGATACGCAGTATTTT.

The genes are TRBV5-1 and TRBJ2-5, with a tentative D call TRBD1 (7 bases). The CDR3 covers 18 residues. Germline V gives CDR1 SGHRS, CDR2 YFSETQ. Trimming took off 1 base at V and 1 base at J, with 20 bases between the two ends. The CDR3 nucleotides are TGCGCCAGCAGCTTGTCTACGGGAGAAGGGGGCATCCAAGAGACCCAGTACTTC. This translates into CASSLSTGEGGIQETQYF.

This CDR3 is CASSLVEGSTYEQYF. The CDR3, as DNA: TGTGCCAGCAGCTTGGTGGAGGGGAGTACCTACGAGCAGTACTTC. J is TRBJ2-7 and V is TRBV5-6, with D perhaps TRBD2 (6 bases). The V gene's germline CDR1 is SGHDT and CDR2 YYEEEE. The V end lost 0 bases, the J end lost 2 bases, and 12 bases lay between the germline ends. The CDR3 runs 15 residues.

The rearrangement uses TRBV4-3 and TRBJ1-2; no firm D call. This CDR3 spans 13 amino acids. Germline assignment: CDR1 LGHNA and CDR2 YSLEER. V lost 0 bases and J lost 5, with 7 bases in between. The CDR3 protein is CASSQDLGYGYTF. CDR3 coding DNA: TGCGCCAGCAGCCAAGATCTTGGGTATGGCTACACCTTC.

The chain joins TRBV27 to TRBJ2-3, with D tentatively TRBD1 (6 bases). The CDR3 runs 14 residues. Germline assignment: CDR1 MNHEY and CDR2 SMNVEV (reference sequence). In nucleotides, the CDR3 is TGTGCGACCATGGGGGCGCCGGGCACAGATACGCAGTATTTT. Encoded protein: CATMGAPGTDTQYF.

This chain links TRBV9 with TRBJ2-3; D might be TRBD2 (6 bases). The CDR3 consists of 13 residues. With 3 bases removed from V and 6 bases from J, the gap between germline ends came to 11 bases. The germline V gene encodes CDR1 SGDLS and CDR2 YYNGEE. CDR3 in DNA: TGTGCCAGCAGCGCGACTAGTATGGATACGCAGTATTTT. Its translation: CASSATSMDTQYF. Based on the CDR3 plus reference TRBV9 and TRBJ2-3, the full variable domain is DSGVTQTPKHLITATGQRVTLRCSPRSGDLSVYWYQQSLDQGLQFLIQYYNGEERAKGNILERFSAQQFPDLHSELNLSSLELGDSALYFCASSATSMDTQYFGPGTRLTVL.

On this clone: An end of the junction does not agree with germline; a read error may underlie this. The rearrangement links TRBV5-1 to TRBJ2-7; the match to TRBD1 covers 8 bases. Per germline, CDR1 SGHRS and CDR2 YFSETQ. The CDR3 runs to 13 residues. For the CDR3, the DNA is TGCGCCAGCAGCTTGGGGACAGGGCCCTCTCTTGCCTTC. Translation gives CASSLGTGPSLAF.

This clone has just one count. V gene TRBV6-5 combines with J gene TRBJ2-7, with TRBD1 identical over 7 bases. V shed 2 bases, J shed 4 bases, and the junction held 8 bases outside the gene matches. Germline lookup yields CDR1 MNHEY and CDR2 SVGAGI. The CDR3 runs to 15 residues. The CDR3 loop reads CASSYRGQTSYEQYF. For the CDR3, the DNA is TGTGCCAGCAGTTACAGGGGACAGACTTCATACGAGCAGTACTTC.

The chain links TRBV19 to TRBJ2-7; D unclear. Germline values: CDR1 LNHDA, CDR2 SQIVND (reference sequence). The CDR3 loop spans 13 amino acids. V lost 8 bases to trimming and J lost 4 bases, with 15 bases between them. CDR3 sequence reads: CASPRSSLYEQYF. The CDR3 region has the DNA TGTGCCAGTCCCAGGAGTTCGTTGTACGAGCAGTACTTC.

This clone was observed once. This rearrangement joins TRBV19 to TRBJ1-6; 7 bases line up with TRBD1. After removal of 7 bases from V and 5 bases from J, the junction contained 11 bases not matched to a gene. The CDR3 is 16 residues long. Per germline, CDR1 LNHDA and CDR2 SQIVND (reference sequence). The CDR3 is CASTRTGQSNNSPLHF. The CDR3 DNA reads TGTGCCAGTACCAGGACGGGACAGTCAAATAATTCACCCCTCCACTTT.

The V gene is TRBV7-9, the J gene TRBJ1-1; D is perhaps TRBD1 (6 bases). Germline CDR1 and CDR2: SEHNR and FQNEAQ (reference sequence). The CDR3 runs 14 residues. Trimming removed 2 bases at V and 3 bases at J, with 10 bases between. CDR3 nucleotide sequence: TGTGCCAGCAGCTTACAAGGGGGGGACACTGAAGCTTTCTTT. Translating it yields CASSLQGGDTEAFF.

The rearrangement joins TRBV10-3 to TRBJ2-7; D gene unclear. This CDR3 comprises 11 residues. The ends were cut back, 10 bases at V and 3 bases at J, with 10 bases in the middle. Germline CDR1 is ENHRY and CDR2 is SYGVKD. The CDR3: CATESLYEQYF. CDR3 coding DNA: TGTGCCACCGAAAGTCTCTACGAGCAGTACTTC.